This entry concerns a single T cell receptor beta chain. Its antigen is not known. The authors incorporated unique molecular identifiers into the TCR beta cDNA libraries. Input of about 0.9 to 10 million T cells yielded 550,000 or so cDNA molecules. MiXCR, applied by TCRdb to the PCR reads, yields one record per CDR3 protein. The sample has 400,000 to 500,000 distinct CDR3 sequences, less than 40% seen once. These data belong to a study of post-analysis software for immune sequencing data. Overall study: Patients with relapsing-remitting, secondary progressive and progressive-relapsing multiple sclerosis courses were all represented.

CDR1 and CDR2 (germline): MNHEY, SVGAGI. CDR3 length: 14 residues. General observations from the study: A handful of TRBV segments were significantly more frequent in patients than in controls. TRBV5-6, TRBV5-1 and TRBV20-1 were among these segments. Controls had significantly higher normalized Chao1 diversity than multiple sclerosis patients. Those samples that were prepared in the same batch co-clustered strongly by F measure.

The chain recombines TRBV6-5 with TRBJ2-5, with 9 bases that match TRBD1. The end of the DNA fits TRBJ2-7 better, so the J call may be wrong. Sequenced material: blood. The sequence came from a girl aged 2-10 years with multiple sclerosis. The CDR3 region is CASRPPGQGGEQYF. The CDR3 bases are TGTGCCAGCAGACCCCCGGGACAGGGAGGCGAGCAGTACTTC.